This T cell receptor (beta chain) came from a study of blood T cell repertoires in COVID-19. Looking at the study overall: COVID-19 samples collected from the United States, Italy and Spain covered acute and convalescent phases. PBMCs, B-cell-depleted T cells, or T cells were the source of the cDNA or gDNA that made up the material.

Patients in Seattle were enrolled during active infection, then followed longitudinally. Original analysis: Nucleated cell counts were estimated from reference gene primer amplification. Using immunoSEQ multiplex PCR, the repertoire was profiled, and TCRdb retains in-frame clones only, with some absent. V and J calls and clone size are those listed in that table; D and trimming were worked out from the DNA. The data show about 180,000 clones, with roughly 87% seen just once and 6% to 8.5% held by the top ten. Germline lookup yields CDR1 MNHEY and CDR2 SVGAGI. There are 13 residues in the CDR3. Trimming took 6 bases from V and 7 from J, leaving 13 bases between them.

The specimen sequenced was peripheral blood. The TCR comes from a woman in her 70s with COVID-19, enrolled during active disease. The chain joins TRBV6-5 to TRBJ1-3, with D hard to call. The DNA of the CDR3 is TGTGCCAGCAGGTCCCCAGGTCGGAACACCATATATTTT. Translating gives CASRSPGRNTIYF.